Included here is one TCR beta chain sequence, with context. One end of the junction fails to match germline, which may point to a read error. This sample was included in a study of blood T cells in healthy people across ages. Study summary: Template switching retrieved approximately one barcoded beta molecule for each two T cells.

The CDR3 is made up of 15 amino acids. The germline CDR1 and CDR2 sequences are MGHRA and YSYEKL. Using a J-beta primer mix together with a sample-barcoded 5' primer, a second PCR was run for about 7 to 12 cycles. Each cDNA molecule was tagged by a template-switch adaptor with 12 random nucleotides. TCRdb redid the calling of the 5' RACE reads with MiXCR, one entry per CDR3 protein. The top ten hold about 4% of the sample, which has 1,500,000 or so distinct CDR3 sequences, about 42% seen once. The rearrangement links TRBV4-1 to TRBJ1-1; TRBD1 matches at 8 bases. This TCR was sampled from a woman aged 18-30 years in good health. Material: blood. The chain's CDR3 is CASSQDRGLGTEVFF. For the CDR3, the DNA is TGCGCCAGCAGCCAAGACAGGGGGCTGGGCACTGAAGTTTTCTTT.